This TCR beta chain was profiled in a study of T cell responses to AZD1222 COVID-19 vaccine. Regarding the study as a whole: Dominant CD4 TCR responses targeted spike regions 160-218 and 743-854. Baseline antibody screening turned up just six seropositive AZD1222 recipients. The breadth and depth of Spike-specific TCRs increased once two AZD1222 doses had been given.

Germline V gives CDR1 MGHRA, CDR2 YSYEKL. The CDR3 extends over 16 amino acids. V trimming: 4 bases; J trimming: 5 bases; junction bases outside the gene matches: 8. Comments on this clone: Its specificity is not known.

The data were produced by immunoSEQ multiplex PCR, yet TCRdb's version contains in-frame clones alone and is incomplete. This table has about 150,000 clones, approximately 94% appearing once. The sequence was collected from an adult in good health. The material sequenced was peripheral blood, taken on day 0 of AZD1222 vaccination. The rearrangement links TRBV4-1 to TRBJ2-3; 11 bases are a match to TRBD2. The CDR3 loop reads CASSPWGSGGGDTQYF. CDR3 coding DNA: TGCGCCAGCAGCCCCTGGGGTAGCGGGGGGGGAGATACGCAGTATTTT.